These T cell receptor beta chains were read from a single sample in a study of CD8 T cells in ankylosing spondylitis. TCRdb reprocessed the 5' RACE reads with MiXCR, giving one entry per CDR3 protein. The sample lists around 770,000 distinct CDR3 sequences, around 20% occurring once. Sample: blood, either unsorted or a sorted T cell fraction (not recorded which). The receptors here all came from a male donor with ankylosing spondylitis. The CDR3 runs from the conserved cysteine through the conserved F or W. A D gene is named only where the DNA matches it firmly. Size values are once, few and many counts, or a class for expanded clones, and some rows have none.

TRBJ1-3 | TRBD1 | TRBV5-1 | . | CASSWMPGQGASGNTIYF | TGCGCCAGCAGCTGGATGCCGGGACAGGGGGCCTCTGGAAACACCATATATTTT
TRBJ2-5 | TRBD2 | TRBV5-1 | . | CASSRRGGDQETQYF | TGCGCCAGCAGCCGGCGGGGGGGGGATCAAGAGACCCAGTACTTC
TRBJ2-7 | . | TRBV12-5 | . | CASGTGLGADEQYF | TGTGCTAGTGGAACAGGCCTCGGGGCCGACGAGCAGTACTTC
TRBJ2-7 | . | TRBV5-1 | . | CDSSLPTDEQYF | TGCGACAGCAGCCTCCCGACAGACGAGCAGTACTTC
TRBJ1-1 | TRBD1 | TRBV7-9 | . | CASSIGTGGGMTEAFF | TGTGCCAGCAGCATAGGGACAGGGGGCGGTATGACTGAAGCTTTCTTT
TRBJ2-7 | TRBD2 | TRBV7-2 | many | CASSITGLVPYEQYF | TGTGCCAGCAGCATCACGGGACTAGTTCCCTACGAGCAGTACTTC
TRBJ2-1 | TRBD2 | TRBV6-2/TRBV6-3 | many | CASTPGTSGSKRSYNEQFF | TGTGCCAGCACTCCCGGGACTAGCGGGAGTAAGAGGTCCTACAATGAGCAGTTCTTC
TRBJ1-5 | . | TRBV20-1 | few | CSARDFGRNNQPQHF | TGCAGTGCTAGAGATTTTGGGCGGAACAATCAGCCCCAGCATTTT
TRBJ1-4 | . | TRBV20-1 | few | CSARDLTRGEKLFF | TGCAGTGCTAGAGATCTGACTAGGGGTGAAAAACTGTTTTTT
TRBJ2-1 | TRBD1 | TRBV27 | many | CASSLGQGEFF | TGTGCCAGCAGTTTGGGCCAGGGGGAGTTCTTC
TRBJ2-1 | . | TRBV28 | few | CASSLLTTYNEQFF | TGTGCCAGCAGTTTGCTTACGACCTACAATGAGCAGTTCTTC
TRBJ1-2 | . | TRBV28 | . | CASSSGTHPVYGYTF | TGTGCCAGCAGCTCCGGGACTCACCCTGTCTATGGCTACACCTTC
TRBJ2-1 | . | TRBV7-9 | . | CASSLPSEQFF | TGTGCCAGCAGCCTCCCGAGTGAGCAGTTCTTC
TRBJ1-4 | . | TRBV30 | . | CAWSSGVYEKLFF | TGTGCCTGGAGTTCAGGGGTTTACGAAAAACTGTTTTTT
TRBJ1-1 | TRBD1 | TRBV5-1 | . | CASSLMDRSEEAFF | TGCGCCAGCAGCTTAATGGACAGGTCAGAGGAAGCTTTCTTT
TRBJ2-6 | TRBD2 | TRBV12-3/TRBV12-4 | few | CASSGSGGLSSGANVLTF | TGTGCCAGCAGTGGTAGCGGGGGGTTGAGCTCTGGGGCCAACGTCCTGACTTTC
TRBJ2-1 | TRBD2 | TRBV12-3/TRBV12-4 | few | CASSLSGLTSGRLYNEQFF | TGTGCCAGCAGTTTAAGTGGATTGACTAGCGGGAGACTCTACAATGAGCAGTTCTTC
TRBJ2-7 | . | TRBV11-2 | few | CASSPLGGAHQYEQYF | TGTGCCAGCAGCCCCCTTGGAGGGGCGCACCAGTACGAGCAGTACTTC
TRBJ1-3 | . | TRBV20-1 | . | CSASLPGSDGNTIYF | TGCAGTGCTAGTCTCCCAGGGTCGGATGGAAACACCATATATTTT
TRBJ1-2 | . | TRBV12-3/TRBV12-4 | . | CASSPPTDRYGYTF | TGTGCCAGCAGTCCACCGACAGACCGCTATGGCTACACCTTC
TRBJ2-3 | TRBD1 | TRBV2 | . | CASSERGQGTDTQYF | TGTGCCAGCAGTGAACGGGGACAGGGCACAGATACGCAGTATTTT
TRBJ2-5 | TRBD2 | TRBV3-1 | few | CASSQELLAGMRETQYF | TGTGCCAGCAGCCAGGAGTTGCTAGCGGGAATGAGGGAGACCCAGTACTTC
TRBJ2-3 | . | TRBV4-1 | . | CASSQERTSGADTQYF | TGCGCCAGCAGCCAAGAGAGGACCTCTGGGGCAGATACGCAGTATTTT
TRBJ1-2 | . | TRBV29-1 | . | CSVAVEGPSYGYTF | TGCAGCGTTGCGGTTGAGGGGCCTTCGTATGGCTACACCTTC
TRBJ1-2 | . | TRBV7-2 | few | CASSLVKTDYGYTF | TGTGCCAGCAGCTTAGTTAAGACAGACTATGGCTACACCTTC
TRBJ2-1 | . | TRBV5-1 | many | CASSSARATDEQFF | TGCGCCAGCAGCTCGGCCAGAGCGACCGATGAGCAGTTCTTC
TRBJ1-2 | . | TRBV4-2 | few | CASSQDLNYGYTF | TGTGCCAGCAGCCAAGATTTAAACTATGGCTACACCTTC
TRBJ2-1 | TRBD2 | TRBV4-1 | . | CASSSPAGGLNNEQFF | TGCGCCAGCAGCTCCCCGGCGGGGGGCCTCAACAATGAGCAGTTCTTC
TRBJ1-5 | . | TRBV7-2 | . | CASSLYPGSNQPQHF | TGTGCCAGCAGCTTATATCCAGGTAGCAATCAGCCCCAGCATTTT
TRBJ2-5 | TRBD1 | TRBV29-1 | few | CSVGQGEIETQYF | TGCAGCGTGGGACAGGGAGAAATAGAGACCCAGTACTTC
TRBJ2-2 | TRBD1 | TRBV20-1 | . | CSAPKRTGATGELFF | TGCAGTGCCCCGAAGAGGACAGGGGCCACCGGGGAGCTGTTTTTT
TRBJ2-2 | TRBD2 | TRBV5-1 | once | CASSPSSGVTGELFF | TGCGCCAGCAGCCCGTCTAGCGGGGTTACCGGGGAGCTGTTTTTT
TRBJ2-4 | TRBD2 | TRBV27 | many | CASSGIAGGSKNIQYF | TGTGCCAGCAGCGGTATAGCGGGAGGGTCGAAAAACATTCAGTACTTC
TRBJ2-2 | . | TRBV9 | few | CASSVAQTGELFF | TGTGCCAGCAGCGTAGCGCAAACCGGGGAGCTGTTTTTT
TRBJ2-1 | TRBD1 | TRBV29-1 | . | CSVETGGGNEQFF | TGCAGCGTTGAGACAGGGGGTGGCAATGAGCAGTTCTTC
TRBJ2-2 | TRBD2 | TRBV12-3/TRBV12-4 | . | CASSLAGGLHGELFF | TGTGCCAGCAGTTTAGCGGGGGGGTTACACGGGGAGCTGTTTTTT
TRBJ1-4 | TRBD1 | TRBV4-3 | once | CASSQSSGQGEKLFF | TGCGCCAGCAGCCAATCTTCGGGACAGGGTGAAAAACTGTTTTTT
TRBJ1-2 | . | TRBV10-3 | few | CAISEESAYRVDYGYTF | TGTGCCATCAGTGAAGAGAGCGCCTACAGGGTTGACTATGGCTACACCTTC
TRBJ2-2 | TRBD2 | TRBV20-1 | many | CSASGRAGLGSGELFF | TGCAGTGCTAGCGGGAGGGCAGGGCTGGGGTCCGGGGAGCTGTTTTTT
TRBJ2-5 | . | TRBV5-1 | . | CASKRRGGQETQYF | TGCGCCAGCAAGAGGAGAGGGGGCCAAGAGACCCAGTACTTC
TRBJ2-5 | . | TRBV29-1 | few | CSVQGSIQETQYF | TGCAGCGTTCAGGGGTCCATCCAAGAGACCCAGTACTTC
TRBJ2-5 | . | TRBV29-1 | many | CSATPQETQYF | TGCAGCGCCACACCCCAAGAGACCCAGTACTTC
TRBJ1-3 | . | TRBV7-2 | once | CASSLGVISGNTIYF | TGTGCCAGCAGCTTGGGGGTGATCTCTGGAAACACCATATATTTT
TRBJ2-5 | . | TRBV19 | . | CASKGLGLETQYF | TGTGCCAGTAAAGGGCTAGGGTTGGAGACCCAGTACTTC
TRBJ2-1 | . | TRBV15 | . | CATSRYDIGNNEQFF | TGTGCCACCAGCAGGTATGATATTGGAAACAATGAGCAGTTCTTC
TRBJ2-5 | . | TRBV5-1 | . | CASSWTARETQYF | TGCGCCAGCAGCTGGACAGCACGAGAGACCCAGTACTTC
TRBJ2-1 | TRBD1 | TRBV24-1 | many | CATSEPGQGMRQFF | TGTGCCACCAGTGAACCCGGACAGGGGATGAGGCAGTTCTTC
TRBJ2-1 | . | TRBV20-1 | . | CSARASALVSYNEQFF | TGCAGTGCTAGAGCTTCTGCGCTCGTCTCCTACAATGAGCAGTTCTTC
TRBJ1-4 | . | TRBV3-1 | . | CASSQVEKLFF | TGTGCCAGCAGCCAGGTCGAAAAACTGTTTTTT
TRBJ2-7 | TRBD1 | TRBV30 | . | CAWSNDGTGIF | TGTGCCTGGAGCAACGATGGGACAGGAATCTTC
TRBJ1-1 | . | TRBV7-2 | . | CASSFELNTEAFF | TGTGCCAGCAGCTTTGAGCTGAACACTGAAGCTTTCTTT
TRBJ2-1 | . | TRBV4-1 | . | CASSQDRGFYNEQFF | TGCGCCAGCAGCCAAGATCGGGGATTCTACAATGAGCAGTTCTTC
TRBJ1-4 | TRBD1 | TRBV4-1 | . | CASSQRSRQGAEEKLFF | TGCGCCAGCAGCCAACGCTCCCGACAGGGGGCAGAAGAAAAACTGTTTTTT
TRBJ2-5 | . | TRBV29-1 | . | CSVDGLRQETQYF | TGCAGCGTTGATGGACTACGCCAAGAGACCCAGTACTTC
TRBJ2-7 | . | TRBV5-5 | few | CASRWGGGAPYEQYF | TGTGCCAGCAGGTGGGGAGGGGGAGCCCCCTACGAGCAGTACTTC